This T cell receptor beta chain was found in a study of shared clonotypes between healthy human individuals. Concerning this clone: Its specificity is not known.

Healthy HIV-negative adults without recent acute infections or vaccinations served as donors. Naive CD4+ cells were CD45RA-selected; the remaining cells were memory. The authors ran the assay at deep level. Clones were sequenced by immunoSEQ multiplex PCR, and TCRdb holds only the in-frame ones, with some missing. This sample has millions of clones, with more than 80% found just once. Study-wide points: A generally larger estimated richness was seen in naive subsets than in memory subsets.

Germline trimming cut 0 bases from V and 7 bases from J; bases unmatched to any gene: 11. In germline, CDR1 is SGDLS, CDR2 YYNGEE. This CDR3 is 18 amino acids long. The sequencing input was naive CD4+ T cells sorted from blood. This sample's subset: CD45RA+ positively selected. The sequence came from a young man in good health. This chain joins TRBV9 and TRBJ2-2; 11 bases are shared with TRBD2. CDR3 nucleotide sequence: TGTGCCAGCAGCGTAGAACTAGCGGGGGCCTTCGGTATCGGGGAGCTGTTTTTT. Translating it yields CASSVELAGAFGIGELFF.